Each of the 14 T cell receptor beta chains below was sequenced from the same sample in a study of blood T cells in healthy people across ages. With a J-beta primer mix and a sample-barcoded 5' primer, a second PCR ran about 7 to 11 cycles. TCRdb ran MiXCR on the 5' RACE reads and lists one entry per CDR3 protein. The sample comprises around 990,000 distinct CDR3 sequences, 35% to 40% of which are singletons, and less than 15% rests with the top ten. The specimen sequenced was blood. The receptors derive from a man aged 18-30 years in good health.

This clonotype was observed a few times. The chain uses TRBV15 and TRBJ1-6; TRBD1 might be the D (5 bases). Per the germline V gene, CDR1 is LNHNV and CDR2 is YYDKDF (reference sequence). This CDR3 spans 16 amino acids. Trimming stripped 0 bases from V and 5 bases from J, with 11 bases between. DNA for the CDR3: TGTGCCACCAGCAGAGAGTATGGGGGTGATAATTCACCCCTCCACTTT. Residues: CATSREYGGDNSPLHF. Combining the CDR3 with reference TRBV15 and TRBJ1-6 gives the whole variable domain DAMVIQNPRYQVTQFGKPVTLSCSQTLNHNVMYWYQQKSSQAPKLLFHYYDKDFNNEADTPDNFQSRRPNTSFCFLDIRSPGLGDTAMYLCATSREYGGDNSPLHFGNGTRLTVT.

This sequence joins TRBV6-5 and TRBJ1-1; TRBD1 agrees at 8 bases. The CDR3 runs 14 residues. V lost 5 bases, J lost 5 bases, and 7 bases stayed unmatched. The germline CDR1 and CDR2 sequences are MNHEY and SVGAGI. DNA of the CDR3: TGTGCCAGCAGTCAACCTACAGGGGGAACTGAAGCTTTCTTT. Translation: CASSQPTGGTEAFF.

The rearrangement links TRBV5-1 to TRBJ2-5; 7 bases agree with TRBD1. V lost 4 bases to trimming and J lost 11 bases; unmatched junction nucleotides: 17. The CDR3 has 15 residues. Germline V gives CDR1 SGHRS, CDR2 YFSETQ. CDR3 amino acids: CASSLTSGTDNEQYF. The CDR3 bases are TGCGCCAGCAGCCTGACGTCCGGGACAGACAATGAGCAGTACTTC.

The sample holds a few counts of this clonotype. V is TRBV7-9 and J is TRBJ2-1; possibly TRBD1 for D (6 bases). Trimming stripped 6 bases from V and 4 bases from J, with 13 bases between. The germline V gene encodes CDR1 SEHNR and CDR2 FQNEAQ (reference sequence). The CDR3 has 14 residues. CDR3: CASREDSSYNEQFF. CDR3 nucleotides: TGTGCCAGCAGGGAGGACAGCTCATACAATGAGCAGTTCTTC.

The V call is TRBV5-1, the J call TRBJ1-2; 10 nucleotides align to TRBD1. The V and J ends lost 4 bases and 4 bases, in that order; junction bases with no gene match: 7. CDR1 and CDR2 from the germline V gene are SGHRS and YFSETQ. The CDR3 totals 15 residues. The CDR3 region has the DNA TGCGCCAGCAGCGGAAGACAGGGGGCAGGCTATGGCTACACCTTC. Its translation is CASSGRQGAGYGYTF.

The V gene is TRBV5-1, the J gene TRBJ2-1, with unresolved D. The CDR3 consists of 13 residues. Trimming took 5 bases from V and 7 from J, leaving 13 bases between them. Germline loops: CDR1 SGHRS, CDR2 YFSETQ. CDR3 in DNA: TGCGCCAGCAGTCTACGGGCGGAGAATGAGCAGTTCTTC. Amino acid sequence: CASSLRAENEQFF.

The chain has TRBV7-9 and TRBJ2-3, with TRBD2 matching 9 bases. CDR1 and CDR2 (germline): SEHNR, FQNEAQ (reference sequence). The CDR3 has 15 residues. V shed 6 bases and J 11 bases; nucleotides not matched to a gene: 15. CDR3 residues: CASRRSAGGHPGQYF. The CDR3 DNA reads TGTGCCAGCAGACGTTCAGCGGGGGGACACCCGGGGCAGTATTTT.

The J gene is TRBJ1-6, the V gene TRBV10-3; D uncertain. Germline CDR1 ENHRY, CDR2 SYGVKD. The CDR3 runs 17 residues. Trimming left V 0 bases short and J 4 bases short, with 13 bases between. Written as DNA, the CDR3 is TGTGCCATCAGTGAGTCCGGGGAGGGAACGTATAATTCACCCCTCCACTTT. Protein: CAISESGEGTYNSPLHF.

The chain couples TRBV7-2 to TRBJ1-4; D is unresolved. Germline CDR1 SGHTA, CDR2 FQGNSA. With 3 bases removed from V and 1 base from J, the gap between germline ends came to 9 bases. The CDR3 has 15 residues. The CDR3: CASSLRPKTNEKLFF. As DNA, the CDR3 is TGTGCCAGCAGCTTGCGACCGAAAACTAATGAAAAACTGTTTTTT.

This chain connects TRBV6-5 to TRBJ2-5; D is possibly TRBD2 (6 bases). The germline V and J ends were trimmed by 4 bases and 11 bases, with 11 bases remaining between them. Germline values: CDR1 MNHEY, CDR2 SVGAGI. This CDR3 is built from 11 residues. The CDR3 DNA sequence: TGTGCCAGCAGTTCGCCTCGGGGGCAGTACTTC. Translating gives CASSSPRGQYF.

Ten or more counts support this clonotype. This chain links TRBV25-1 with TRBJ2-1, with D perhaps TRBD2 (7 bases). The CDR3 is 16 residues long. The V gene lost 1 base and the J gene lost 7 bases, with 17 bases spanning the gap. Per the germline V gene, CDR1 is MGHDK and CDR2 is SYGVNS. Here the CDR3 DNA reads TGTGCCAGCAGTGAATTCGGCAGGGGAGGGGGGAATGAGCAGTTCTTC. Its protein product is CASSEFGRGGGNEQFF. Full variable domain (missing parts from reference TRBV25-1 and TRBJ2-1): EADIYQTPRYLVIGTGKKITLECSQTMGHDKMYWYQQDPGMELHLIHYSYGVNSTEKGDLSSESTVSRIRTEHFPLTLESARPSHTSQYLCASSEFGRGGGNEQFFGPGTRLTVL.

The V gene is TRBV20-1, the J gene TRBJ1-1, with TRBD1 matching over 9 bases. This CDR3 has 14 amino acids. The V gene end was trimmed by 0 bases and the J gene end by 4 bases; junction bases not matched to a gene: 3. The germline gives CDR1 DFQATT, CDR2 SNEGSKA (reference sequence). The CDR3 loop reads CSARDPTGGTEAFF. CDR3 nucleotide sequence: TGCAGTGCTAGAGACCCGACAGGGGGCACTGAAGCTTTCTTT.

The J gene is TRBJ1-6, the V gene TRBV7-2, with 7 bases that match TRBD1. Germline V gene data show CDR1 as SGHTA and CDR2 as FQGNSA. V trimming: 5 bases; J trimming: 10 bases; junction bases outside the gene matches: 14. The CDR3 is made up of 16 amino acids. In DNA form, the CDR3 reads TGTGCCAGCAGCGAAGGAGACAGGGTATATTTGTCACCCCTCCACTTT. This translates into CASSEGDRVYLSPLHF.

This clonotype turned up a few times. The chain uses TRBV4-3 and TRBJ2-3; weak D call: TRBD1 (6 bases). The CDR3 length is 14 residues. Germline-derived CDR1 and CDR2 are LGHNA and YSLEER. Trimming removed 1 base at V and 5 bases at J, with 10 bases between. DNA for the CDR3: TGCGCCAGCAGCCAAGTCCAGGGGCAAGATACGCAGTATTTT. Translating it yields CASSQVQGQDTQYF.